The TCR beta chain described here comes from a study of Ad26.COV2.S vaccination and SARS-CoV-2 variants. Study details: Doses of Ad26.COV2.S were injected into muscle once or twice, 56 days apart.

Whole-study findings and limits: Vaccinees displayed broader spike-specific TCR repertoires than placebo recipients. There was reportedly substantial breadth in spike-specific CD8+ and CD4+ T cell responses after vaccination.

A word on this clone: No antigen is known for it.

The V end was cut by 4 bases, the J end by 2 bases, with 8 bases between. The CDR3 has 13 amino acids. Germline-derived CDR1 and CDR2 are MNHEY and SVGEGT. The treatment was: 15 to 20 received Ad26.COV2.S at low or high dose, single or two shots; a few received placebo; per-sample allocation not given. On day 63 after the first injection, vaccine and placebo recipients gave samples. Clones were read by immunoSEQ multiplex PCR, and TCRdb kept only the in-frame ones, dropping some. The sample includes hundreds of thousands of clones, about 87% of them seen just once. The chain carries TRBV6-2 or TRBV6-3 and TRBJ1-1; no reliable D call. This TCR derives from a person aged 18-60 years who received the Ad26.COV2.S COVID-19 vaccine or a placebo. Sequencing used peripheral blood, obtained in a trial of Ad26.COV2.S vaccine versus placebo. This CDR3 reads CASSFPINTEAFF. The DNA for the CDR3 is TGTGCCAGCAGTTTCCCTATTAACACTGAAGCTTTCTTT.